A selection of T cell receptor beta chains follows, all from one sample in a study of blood T cell repertoires in COVID-19. This table comes from immunoSEQ multiplex PCR, and its TCRdb copy is limited to in-frame clones, with some not included. The sample consists of around 150,000 clones, 70% to 80% of them appearing once. The specimen sequenced was peripheral blood. Receptors were obtained from a man aged 55 to 70 who had recovered from COVID-19. Both conserved end residues are trimmed from each CDR3. D genes are given only for firm matches.

D,V,CDR3
NA,TRBV2,ASRAGPRGSGANVLT
NA,TRBV2,ASSESLAQY
NA,TRBV5-5,ASNSGGSNSPLH
TRBD2,TRBV6-2/TRBV6-3,ASSYLRTSTETQY
NA,TRBV19,ASIAGMNTEAF
NA,TRBV9,ASSARTDNEKLF
NA,TRBV27,ASSFRQGREY
NA,TRBV4-2,ASSQDAGVNIQY
TRBD2,TRBV4-2,ASSQEGLAGRGLDEQF
TRBD1,TRBV6-5,ASNRGSLYEQY
NA,TRBV7-9,ASSPGAAANYGYT
TRBD2,TRBV9,ASSVGGRGGGDTQY
NA,TRBV7-2,ASSLGSRSTDTQY
TRBD1,TRBV12-3/TRBV12-4,ASSTGDTEAF
TRBD1,TRBV5-5,ASSTDRGVQPQH
TRBD1,TRBV7-3,ASSRGQGETQY
NA,TRBV15,ATSRAREGTYGYT
TRBD2,TRBV5-1,ASSFTSGRYNEQF
NA,TRBV19,ASLRSSGANVLT
TRBD2,TRBV4-2,ASSPGTSVAYEQY
TRBD2,TRBV15,ATSRDLGLAGGGNEQF
NA,TRBV6-2/TRBV6-3,ASSYPGQILYEQY
NA,TRBV2,ASRVGGSGNTIY
NA,TRBV6-5,ASSGAQPQH
TRBD2,TRBV28,ASLRSGVPGSYNEQF
TRBD2,TRBV7-2,ASSQTSGSYNEQF
TRBD2,TRBV6-2/TRBV6-3,ASSYPGTSVIGQY
TRBD1,TRBV2,ASTGQGQGTEAF
NA,TRBV28,ASSLGQGGGGEQF
NA,TRBV7-8,ASSLGAGSGNTIY
TRBD1,TRBV19,ASSKTGSYNEQF
TRBD1,TRBV5-5,ASSPSDRGAYEQY
NA,TRBV28,ASTPIPGISGELF
TRBD1,TRBV28,ASSSGTGGGYEQY
TRBD1,TRBV19,ASGTGSYEQY
NA,TRBV9,ASSGTHMNTEAF
NA,TRBV5-1,ASSSGQTNYGYT
TRBD1,TRBV4-2,ASRLGTGGSGYT
TRBD2,TRBV6-6,ASSHAGGASYNEQF
TRBD2,TRBV5-1,ASSWAGLAEYGETQY
NA,TRBV2,ASRLGVRDINGYT
TRBD1,TRBV5-5,ASSLEDGGQGHEAF
NA,TRBV29-1,SGMSGGKLF
NA,TRBV3-1/TRBV3-2,ASSQDPSSETQY
TRBD1,TRBV5-1,ASRAQGANTEAF
NA,TRBV30,AWSPPPGERGYGYT
NA,TRBV7-9,ASSLAGGYGYT
NA,TRBV29-1,SVSPARGLGETQY
TRBD1,TRBV11-3,ASSPTPQGAYEQY
TRBD1,TRBV5-6,ASSLGLGTGAYEQY
NA,TRBV7-2,ASSLGMGSPYNEQF